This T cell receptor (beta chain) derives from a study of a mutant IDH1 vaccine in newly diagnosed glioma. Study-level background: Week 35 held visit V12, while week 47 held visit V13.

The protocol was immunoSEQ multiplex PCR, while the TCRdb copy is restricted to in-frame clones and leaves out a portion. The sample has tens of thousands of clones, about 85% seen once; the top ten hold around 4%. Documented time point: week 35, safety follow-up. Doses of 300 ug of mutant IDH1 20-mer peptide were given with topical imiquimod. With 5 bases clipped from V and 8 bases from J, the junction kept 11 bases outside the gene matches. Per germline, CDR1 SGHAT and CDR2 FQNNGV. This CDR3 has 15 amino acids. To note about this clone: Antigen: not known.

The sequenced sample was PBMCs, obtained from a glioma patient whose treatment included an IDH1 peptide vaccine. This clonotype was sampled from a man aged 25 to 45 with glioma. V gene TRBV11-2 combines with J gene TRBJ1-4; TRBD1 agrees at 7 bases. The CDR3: CASSPHRGAGEKLFF. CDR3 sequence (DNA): TGTGCCAGCAGCCCGCACAGGGGCGCCGGAGAAAAACTGTTTTTT.